This paragraph reports one T cell receptor beta chain. Its antigen is unidentified. This sample was taken from a study of CD8 T cell repertoires and HIV-1 epitope variants. Study-wide context: Twenty-five autologous and known Gag and Nef epitope variant peptides each stimulated T cells separately. Equal numbers of autologous T cell-negative cells presented antigen to enriched T cells. An uncultured baseline aliquot held 1M T cells. IL-2, IL-7 and IL-15 were added on days 3 and 7 of roughly 11-day cultures.

The germline CDR1 and CDR2 sequences are SGHRS and YFSETQ. CDR3 size: 16 residues. V lost 4 bases to trimming and J lost 2 bases; unmatched junction nucleotides: 9. The repertoire was sequenced with immunoSEQ multiplex PCR; TCRdb's copy has only in-frame clones and lacks some. The data show approximately 6,600 clones, 65% to 70% seen once. This receptor was identified in a male donor with HIV. The chain joins TRBV5-1 to TRBJ2-5; 9 bases are a match to TRBD2. Source material: cultured CD8+ T cells derived from PBMCs. CDR3 nucleotide sequence: TGCGCCAGCAGCAGTTCTGGCGGGGGGGTACAAGAGACCCAGTACTTC. Its translation is CASSSSGGGVQETQYF.